This T cell receptor beta chain came from a study of CD8+ T cells in alopecia areata. Across the study: Treated patients were given 5 to 10 mg oral tofacitinib twice daily. Tofacitinib dosing lasted 6 to 18 months, which was then followed by 6 months off drug.

Germline V gene sequence: CDR1 SGDLS, CDR2 YYNGEE. V lost 0 bases, J lost 6 bases, and 6 bases lay in between. The CDR3 is 12 amino acids. Isolated RNA was reverse transcribed into cDNA used as the sequencing template. TCRdb's copy holds only in-frame clones and misses some; the assay was immunoSEQ multiplex PCR. The sample has 69,000 or so clones, approximately 58% seen once; the top ten hold roughly 18%. This clone came up once. The sequences come from CD8+ T cells sorted from blood, collected at week 0. This TCR came from a human donor with alopecia areata. This chain connects TRBV9 to TRBJ1-2; a possible D gene is TRBD1 (5 bases). Written as DNA, the CDR3 is TGTGCCAGCAGCGTAGTAGGGGATGGCTACACCTTC. Its translation is CASSVVGDGYTF.